This TCR beta chain was profiled in a study of blood T cells in healthy people across ages. Points from the study as a whole: Since the PBMCs were unsorted, naive and antigen-experienced cells could not be conclusively compared.

Worth noting for this clonotype: As yet, its antigen is unknown.

It was with a sample-barcoded 5' primer and a J-beta primer mix that a second PCR of about 6 to 11 cycles was run. Every cDNA was tagged by a template-switch adaptor with 12 random nucleotides. TCRdb redid the calling of the 5' RACE reads with MiXCR, one entry per CDR3 protein. The sample has about 780,000 distinct CDR3 sequences; 20% to 30% are singletons. CDR3 size: 15 residues. V was trimmed by 3 bases and J by 7 bases, leaving 15 bases between them. The germline V gene has CDR1 LGHNA and CDR2 YNFKEQ. This sample was also put to use in a study of T cells of mothers and their children. That work adds: From each mother came over 9 million TCR beta CDR3 reads, and from each child came about 3 million. In unrelated and related pairs, TCR recombination output is shaped in a similar way by thymic selection.

The source material was blood. The origin of this receptor is a boy aged 5-17 years in good health. The J gene is TRBJ1-4, the V gene TRBV4-2; TRBD1 is a possible D gene (6 bases). CDR3 DNA sequence: TGTGCCAGCAGCCACCCGGGGGGGCCTCTTGAAAAACTGTTTTTT. Its translation: CASSHPGGPLEKLFF.